This T cell receptor beta chain was observed in a study of spatial heterogeneity in lung cancer. The time point was: sample taken at primary tumor resection. CDR3 size: 14 residues. V was clipped by 5 bases and J by 12 bases, with 22 bases between them. Germline loops: CDR1 MDHEN, CDR2 SYDVKM. Each CDR3 protein gets one entry after TCRdb re-called the 5' RACE reads with MiXCR. The sample carries 23,000 or so distinct CDR3 sequences, about 4.3% recorded once. The specimen was PBMCs, collected at surgery. The receptor's source is a male donor with early-stage non-small cell lung cancer. V usage is TRBV28 and J usage is TRBJ1-2; possibly TRBD1 for D (6 bases). The CDR3 protein is CASSLEQGSGGHTF. The CDR3 nucleotides are TGTGCCAGCAGTCTTGAACAGGGAAGTGGCGGCCACACCTTC.